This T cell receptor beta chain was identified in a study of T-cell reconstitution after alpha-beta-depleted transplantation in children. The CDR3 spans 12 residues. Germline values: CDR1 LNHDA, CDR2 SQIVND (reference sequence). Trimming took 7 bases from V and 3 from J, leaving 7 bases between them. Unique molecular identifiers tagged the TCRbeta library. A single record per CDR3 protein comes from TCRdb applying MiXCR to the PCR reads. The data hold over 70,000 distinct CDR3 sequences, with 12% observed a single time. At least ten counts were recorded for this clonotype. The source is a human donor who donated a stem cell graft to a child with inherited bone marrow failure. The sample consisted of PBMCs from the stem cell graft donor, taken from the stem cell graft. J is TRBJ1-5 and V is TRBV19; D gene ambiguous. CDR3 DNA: TGTGCCAGTAACTCCTACAATCAGCCCCAGCATTTT. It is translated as CASNSYNQPQHF.